The 19 T cell receptor beta chains below were found in one sample sequenced in a study of cytomegalovirus exposure and HLA in healthy donors. Use of 60 Vbeta and 13 Jbeta primers characterized the PCR. TCRdb's table, derived via immunoSEQ multiplex PCR, lists solely in-frame clones and lacks some. Seen here are some 130,000 clones, roughly 80% observed once, and the top ten hold 2.2%. Sequenced input: PBMCs. The receptors originated from a man aged 25 to 45 in good health and CMV-seronegative.

This rearrangement joins TRBV9 to TRBJ2-1, with D possibly being TRBD2 (6 bases). V lost 5 bases to trimming and J lost 3 bases, with 15 bases between them. The CDR3 runs 15 residues. CDR1 and CDR2 (germline): SGDLS, YYNGEE. CDR3 amino acids: CASSTTGTRYNEQFF. For the CDR3, the DNA is TGTGCCAGCAGTACGACCGGGACTCGCTACAATGAGCAGTTCTTC.

The chain joins TRBV15 to TRBJ1-5; maybe TRBD1 (6 bases). This CDR3 spans 15 amino acids. Germline-derived CDR1 and CDR2 are LNHNV and YYDKDF (reference sequence). V dropped 1 base and J dropped 6 bases, with 13 bases sitting between them. Here the CDR3 reads CATSRAAGVAQPQHF. CDR3 bases: TGTGCCACCAGCAGAGCGGCAGGGGTTGCTCAGCCCCAGCATTTT. The variable domain in full, with the rest retrieved from reference TRBV15 and TRBJ1-5, is DAMVIQNPRYQVTQFGKPVTLSCSQTLNHNVMYWYQQKSSQAPKLLFHYYDKDFNNEADTPDNFQSRRPNTSFCFLDIRSPGLGDTAMYLCATSRAAGVAQPQHFGDGTRLSIL.

V gene TRBV28 combines with J gene TRBJ2-1, with 9 bases identical to TRBD1. CDR1 and CDR2 from the germline V gene are MDHEN and SYDVKM. V trimming: 5 bases; J trimming: 7 bases; junction bases outside the gene matches: 9. The CDR3 consists of 15 residues. The CDR3 sequence is CASSLRDRVRNEQFF. In DNA form, the CDR3 reads TGTGCCAGCAGTCTCCGGGACAGGGTTAGGAATGAGCAGTTCTTC.

V usage is TRBV6-5 and J usage is TRBJ1-3; D uncertain. The CDR3 has 12 amino acids. The germline gives CDR1 MNHEY, CDR2 SVGAGI. V lost 7 bases and J 3 bases, leaving 7 bases between the germline ends. The CDR3 bases are TGTGCCAGCAAATCGAGTGGAAACACCATATATTTT. Translation: CASKSSGNTIYF.

This chain uses TRBV11-2 with TRBJ2-7; 8 positions agree with TRBD1. The J segment lost 5 bases and the V segment lost 7 bases, leaving 10 bases of the junction unmatched. The CDR3 consists of 14 residues. Germline CDR1 SGHAT, CDR2 FQNNGV. The CDR3 DNA reads TGTGCCAGCACTCTCGGACAGGGAATAGACGAGCAGTACTTC. This codes for CASTLGQGIDEQYF. Supplemented by reference TRBV11-2 and TRBJ2-7, the full variable domain reads EAGVAQSPRYKIIEKRQSVAFWCNPISGHATLYWYQQILGQGPKLLIQFQNNGVVDDSQLPKDRFSAERLKGVDSTLKIQPAKLEDSAVYLCASTLGQGIDEQYFGPGTRLTVT.

Regarding this clone: Other nucleotide sequences in the sample specify the same CDR3. J is TRBJ2-2 and V is TRBV9, with 12 bases aligning to TRBD2. Germline values: CDR1 SGDLS, CDR2 YYNGEE. Trimming removed 6 bases from V and 8 bases from J; junction bases left unmatched: 8. This CDR3 region has 15 residues. The chain's CDR3 is CASNLGLAGTGELFF. As DNA, the CDR3 is TGTGCCAGCAACCTTGGACTAGCGGGAACTGGGGAGCTGTTTTTT.

This chain links TRBV6-6 with TRBJ2-1; TRBD2 is a possible D gene (5 bases). This CDR3 contains 16 residues. The V end lost 2 bases, the J end lost 0 bases, and 11 bases lay between the germline ends. Germline V gene data show CDR1 as MNHNY and CDR2 as SVGAGI (reference sequence). For the CDR3, the DNA is TGTGCCAGCAGTTACCCCCTAGGAGGCTCCTACAATGAGCAGTTCTTC. This encodes CASSYPLGGSYNEQFF.

Note on this clone: The junction differs from germline at one of its ends, possibly a read error. The chain is built from TRBV6-8 and TRBJ2-7, with 9 bases aligning to TRBD2. The CDR3 extends over 15 amino acids. Germline V lookup: CDR1 MNHGY, CDR2 SAAAGT. CDR3 nucleotide sequence: TGTGCCAGCTCCTGCAAGACTAGCGGCTCCTACGAGCAGTGCTTC. This encodes CASSCKTSGSYEQCF.

The chain links TRBV27 to TRBJ2-1; 7 bases are a match to TRBD2. The CDR3 runs to 13 residues. The V gene's germline CDR1 is MNHEY and CDR2 SMNVEV (reference sequence). V trimming: 7 bases; J trimming: 4 bases; junction bases outside the gene matches: 4. In DNA, the CDR3 is TGTGCCAGCATGAGGGAGGGTTACAATGAGCAGTTCTTC. Its translation is CASMREGYNEQFF.

The chain combines TRBV18 with TRBJ2-7, with 7 bases fitting TRBD1. Germline V lookup: CDR1 KGHSH, CDR2 LQKENI. The trim removed 3 bases at V and 5 bases at J, leaving 7 bases unmatched. The CDR3 spans 14 residues. CDR3 DNA sequence: TGTGCCAGCTCACCTCCCTCAACAGGGGACGAGCAGTACTTC. Translating gives CASSPPSTGDEQYF. Full variable domain (missing parts from reference TRBV18 and TRBJ2-7): NAGVMQNPRHLVRRRGQEARLRCSPMKGHSHVYWYRQLPEEGLKFMVYLQKENIIDESGMPKERFSAEFPKEGPSILRIQQVVRGDSAAYFCASSPPSTGDEQYFGPGTRLTVT.

V gene TRBV19 combines with J gene TRBJ1-2; no clear D gene. The CDR3 is 16 residues long. V lost 7 bases and J lost 5, with 23 bases in between. Per germline, CDR1 LNHDA and CDR2 SQIVND (reference sequence). CDR3 DNA sequence: TGTGCCAGTACCCCTAGAAGTGGTAGCCTCATTTATGGCTACACCTTC. This gives the protein CASTPRSGSLIYGYTF.

This clone has just one count. The chain has TRBV5-1 and TRBJ1-2; weak D call: TRBD1 (6 bases). Germline loops: CDR1 SGHRS, CDR2 YFSETQ. The CDR3 loop spans 13 amino acids. Trimming removed 0 bases from V and 6 bases from J, with 9 bases in between. Here the CDR3 reads CASSLGQENGYTF. Here the CDR3 DNA reads TGCGCCAGCAGCTTGGGACAGGAGAATGGCTACACCTTC.

V and J are TRBV28 and TRBJ2-3; TRBD2 agrees at 15 bases. V shed 5 bases and J 0 bases; nucleotides not matched to a gene: 9. This CDR3 has 19 amino acids. Germline CDR1 and CDR2: MDHEN and SYDVKM. The DNA for the CDR3 is TGTGCCAGCAGTGTCTCCGGGACTAGCGGGAGGTATAGCACAGATACGCAGTATTTT. Amino acid sequence: CASSVSGTSGRYSTDTQYF.

This clone was seen once. The chain uses TRBV28 and TRBJ1-1, with D perhaps TRBD1 (6 bases). The CDR3 totals 15 residues. The V end was cut by 3 bases, the J end by 3 bases, with 14 bases between. In germline, CDR1 is MDHEN, CDR2 SYDVKM. The CDR3: CASSFLGGRDTEAFF. CDR3 coding DNA: TGTGCCAGCAGTTTCCTGGGGGGGCGCGACACTGAAGCTTTCTTT.

The rearrangement joins TRBV6-1 to TRBJ2-5, with 8 positions matching TRBD2. Germline CDR1 is MNHNS and CDR2 is SASEGT. This CDR3 spans 20 amino acids. J was trimmed by 5 bases and V by 1 base; bases with no gene match: 21. The CDR3: CASSEGGASGWFRNRETQYF. The CDR3 DNA reads TGTGCCAGCAGTGAAGGGGGGGCTAGCGGGTGGTTTAGAAATCGGGAGACCCAGTACTTC.

The chain has TRBV7-2 and TRBJ2-7; D remains ambiguous. Trimming left V 4 bases short and J 0 bases short, with 10 bases between. Germline V gene data show CDR1 as SGHTA and CDR2 as FQGNSA. This CDR3 region has 14 residues. CDR3 sequence (DNA): TGTGCCAGCAGCTGGCCCGCAACCTCCTACGAGCAGTACTTC. It codes for CASSWPATSYEQYF.

In the case of this clone: In the same sample, other DNA sequences code for this CDR3. This chain uses TRBV6-5 with TRBJ1-2; 8 bases are shared with TRBD1. The CDR3 runs 15 residues. Per the germline V gene, CDR1 is MNHEY and CDR2 is SVGAGI. Trimming cost V 3 bases and J 2 bases; bases outside gene matches: 5. The CDR3 sequence is CASSYSTGGNYGYTF. The CDR3 DNA sequence: TGTGCCAGCAGTTATTCTACAGGGGGGAACTATGGCTACACCTTC.

The chain uses TRBV6-5 and TRBJ2-7, with D unclear. CDR3 length: 15 amino acids. V lost 3 bases and J 0 bases, leaving 12 bases between the germline ends. Germline CDR1 MNHEY, CDR2 SVGAGI. The CDR3 protein is CASSYSGFSSYEQYF. The CDR3 region has the DNA TGTGCCAGCAGTTATTCCGGGTTTAGCTCCTACGAGCAGTACTTC.

The rearrangement joins TRBV5-1 to TRBJ2-2, with 11 bases that match TRBD2. There are 18 residues in the CDR3. The germline CDR1 and CDR2 sequences are SGHRS and YFSETQ. J gave up 2 bases and V 6 bases, and 12 bases lay outside the gene matches. In DNA, the CDR3 is TGCGCCAGCATGAGGGGGATACTAGCGGGAGTTAACACCGGGGAGCTGTTTTTT. Amino acids: CASMRGILAGVNTGELFF.